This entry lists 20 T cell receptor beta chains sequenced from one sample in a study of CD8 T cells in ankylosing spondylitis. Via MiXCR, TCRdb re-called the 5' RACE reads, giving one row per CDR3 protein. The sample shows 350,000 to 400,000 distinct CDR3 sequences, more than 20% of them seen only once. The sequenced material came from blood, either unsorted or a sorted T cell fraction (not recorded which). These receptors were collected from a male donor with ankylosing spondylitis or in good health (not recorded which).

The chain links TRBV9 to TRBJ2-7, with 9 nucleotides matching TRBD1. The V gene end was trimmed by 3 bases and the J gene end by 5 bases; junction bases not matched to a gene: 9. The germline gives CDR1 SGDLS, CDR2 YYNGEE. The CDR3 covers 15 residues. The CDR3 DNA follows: TGTGCCAGCAGCGAAGATGGACAGGGGATCAACGAGCAGTACTTC. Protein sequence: CASSEDGQGINEQYF.

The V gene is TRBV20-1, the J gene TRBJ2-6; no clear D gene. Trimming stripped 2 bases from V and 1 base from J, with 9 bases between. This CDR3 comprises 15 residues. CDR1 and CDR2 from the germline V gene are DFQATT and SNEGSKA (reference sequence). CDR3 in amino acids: CSARKPRSGANVLTF. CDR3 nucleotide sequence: TGCAGTGCTAGAAAACCCCGGTCTGGGGCCAACGTCCTGACTTTC.

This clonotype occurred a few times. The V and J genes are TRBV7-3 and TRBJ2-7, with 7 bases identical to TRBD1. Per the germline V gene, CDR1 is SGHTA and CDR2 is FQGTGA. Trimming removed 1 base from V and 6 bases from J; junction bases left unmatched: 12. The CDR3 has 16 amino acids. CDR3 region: CASSLIEAGGSVEQYF. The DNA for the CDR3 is TGTGCCAGCAGCTTAATTGAAGCAGGGGGATCAGTCGAGCAGTACTTC.

DNA for the CDR3: TGTGCCACCGGAGGGGGATACAATGAGCAGTTCTTC. Translating it yields CATGGGYNEQFF. V is TRBV12-3 or TRBV12-4 and J is TRBJ2-1; D assignment may be TRBD1 or TRBD2 (6 bases each). V lost 10 bases and J 4 bases, leaving 11 bases between the germline ends. This CDR3 region has 12 residues.

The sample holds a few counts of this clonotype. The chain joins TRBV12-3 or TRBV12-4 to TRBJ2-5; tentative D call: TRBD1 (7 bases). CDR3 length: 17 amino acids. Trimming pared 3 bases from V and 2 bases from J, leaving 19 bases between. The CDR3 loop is CASSLGQGGSWQETQYF. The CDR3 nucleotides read TGTGCCAGCAGTTTGGGGCAGGGGGGCAGTTGGCAAGAGACCCAGTACTTC.

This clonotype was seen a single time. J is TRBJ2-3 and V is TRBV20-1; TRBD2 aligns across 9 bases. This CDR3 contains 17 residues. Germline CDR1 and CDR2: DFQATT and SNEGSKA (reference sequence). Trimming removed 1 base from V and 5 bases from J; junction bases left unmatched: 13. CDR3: CSARATELGGGVDTQYF. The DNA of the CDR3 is TGCAGTGCTAGAGCCACCGAGTTGGGCGGGGGGGTAGATACGCAGTATTTT.

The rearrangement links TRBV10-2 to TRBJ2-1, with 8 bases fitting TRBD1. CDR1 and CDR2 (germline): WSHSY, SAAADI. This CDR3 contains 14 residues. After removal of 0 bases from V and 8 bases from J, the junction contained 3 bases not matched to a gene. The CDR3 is CASSESGQGYEQFF. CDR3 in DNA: TGCGCCAGCAGTGAGTCTGGACAGGGCTATGAGCAGTTCTTC.

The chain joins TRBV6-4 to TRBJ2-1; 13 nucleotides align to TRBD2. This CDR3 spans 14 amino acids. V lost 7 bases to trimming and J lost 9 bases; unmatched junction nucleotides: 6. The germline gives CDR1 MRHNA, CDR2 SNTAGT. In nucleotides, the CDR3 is TGTGCCAGCAAAACTAGCGGGGGGGCAAGTGAGCAGTTCTTC. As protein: CASKTSGGASEQFF.

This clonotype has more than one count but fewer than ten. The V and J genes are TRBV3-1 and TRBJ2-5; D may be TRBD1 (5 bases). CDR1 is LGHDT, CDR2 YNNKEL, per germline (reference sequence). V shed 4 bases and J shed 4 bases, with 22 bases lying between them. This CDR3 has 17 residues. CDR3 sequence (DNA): TGTGCCAGCAGCCTATATACGGTCAGGGCTGTGGCAGAGACCCAGTACTTC. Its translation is CASSLYTVRAVAETQYF.

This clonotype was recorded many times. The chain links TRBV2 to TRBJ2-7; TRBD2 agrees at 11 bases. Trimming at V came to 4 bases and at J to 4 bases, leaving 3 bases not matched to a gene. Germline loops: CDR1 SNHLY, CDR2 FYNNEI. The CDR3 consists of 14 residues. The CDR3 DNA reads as TGTGCCAGCAGTGTAGCGGGGGGGAATTACGAGCAGTACTTC. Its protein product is CASSVAGGNYEQYF.

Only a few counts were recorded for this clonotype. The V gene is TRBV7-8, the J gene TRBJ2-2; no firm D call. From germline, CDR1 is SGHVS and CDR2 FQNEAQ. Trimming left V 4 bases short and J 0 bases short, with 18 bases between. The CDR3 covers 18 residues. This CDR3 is CASSSLYGAGTNTGELFF. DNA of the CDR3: TGTGCCAGCAGCTCACTTTACGGAGCTGGGACGAACACCGGGGAGCTGTTTTTT.

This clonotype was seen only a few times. DNA for the CDR3: TGTGCCAGCAGCTTAGTGGTCTACACCCAAGAGACCCAGTACTTC. This translates into CASSLVVYTQETQYF. J is TRBJ2-5 and V is TRBV7-9; no clear D. The V gene's germline CDR1 is SEHNR and CDR2 FQNEAQ (reference sequence). Trimming removed 1 base from V and 1 base from J, with 10 bases in between. The CDR3 extends over 15 amino acids. Full variable domain (outside the CDR3, taken from reference TRBV7-9 and TRBJ2-5): DTGVSQNPRHKITKRGQNVTFRCDPISEHNRLYWYRQTLGQGPEFLTYFQNEAQLEKSRLLSDRFSAERPKGSFSTLEIQRTEQGDSAMYLCASSLVVYTQETQYFGPGTRLLVL.

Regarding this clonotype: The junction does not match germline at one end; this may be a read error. CDR3 amino acids: CASSFAQGRTRF. The DNA of the CDR3 is TGTGCCAGCAGTTTTGCTCAGGGGCGCACTCGGTTC. The chain links TRBV12-3 or TRBV12-4 to TRBJ2-7; maybe TRBD1 (6 bases). The CDR3 loop spans 12 amino acids.

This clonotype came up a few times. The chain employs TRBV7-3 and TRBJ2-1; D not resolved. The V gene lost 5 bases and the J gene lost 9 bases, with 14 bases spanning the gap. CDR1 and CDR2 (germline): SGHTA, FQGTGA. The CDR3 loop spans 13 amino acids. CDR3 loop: CASSGHWGFEQFF. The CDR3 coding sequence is TGTGCCAGCAGCGGGCACTGGGGTTTTGAGCAGTTCTTC.

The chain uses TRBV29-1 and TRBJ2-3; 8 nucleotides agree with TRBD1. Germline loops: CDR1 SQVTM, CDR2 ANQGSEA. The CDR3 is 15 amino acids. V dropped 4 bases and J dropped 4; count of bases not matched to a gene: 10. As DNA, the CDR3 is TGCAGCGTTGGGACCACAGGGGGGCGGGCAGATACGCAGTATTTT. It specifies CSVGTTGGRADTQYF.

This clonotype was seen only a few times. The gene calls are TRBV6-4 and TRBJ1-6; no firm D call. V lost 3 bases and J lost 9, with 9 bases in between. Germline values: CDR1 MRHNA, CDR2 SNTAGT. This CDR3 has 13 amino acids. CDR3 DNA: TGTGCCAGCAGTGATGACGGATCTTCACCCCTCCACTTT. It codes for CASSDDGSSPLHF.

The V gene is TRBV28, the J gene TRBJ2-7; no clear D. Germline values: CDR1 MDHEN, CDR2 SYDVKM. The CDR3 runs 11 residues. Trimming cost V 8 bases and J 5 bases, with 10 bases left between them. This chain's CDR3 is CASVNGDEQYF. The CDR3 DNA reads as TGTGCCAGCGTAAATGGGGACGAGCAGTACTTC.

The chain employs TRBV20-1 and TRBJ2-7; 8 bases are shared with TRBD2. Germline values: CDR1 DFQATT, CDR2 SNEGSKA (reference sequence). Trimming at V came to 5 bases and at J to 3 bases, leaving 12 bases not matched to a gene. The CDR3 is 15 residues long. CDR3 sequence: CSAPNDSGVYYEQYF. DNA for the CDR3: TGCAGTGCTCCAAATGATAGCGGGGTCTACTACGAGCAGTACTTC.

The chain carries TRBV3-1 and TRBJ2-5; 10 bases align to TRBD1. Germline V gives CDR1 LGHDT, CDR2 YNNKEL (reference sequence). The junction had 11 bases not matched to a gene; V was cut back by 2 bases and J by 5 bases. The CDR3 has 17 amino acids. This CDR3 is CASSQWDRDRGTETQYF. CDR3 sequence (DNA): TGTGCCAGCAGCCAATGGGACCGGGACAGGGGTACTGAGACCCAGTACTTC.

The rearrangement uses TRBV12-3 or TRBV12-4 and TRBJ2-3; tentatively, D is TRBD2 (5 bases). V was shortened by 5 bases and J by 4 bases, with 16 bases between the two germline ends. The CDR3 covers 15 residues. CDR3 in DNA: TGTGCCAGCAGTCTAGGGTGGGGAGATGCAGATACGCAGTATTTT. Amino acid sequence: CASSLGWGDADTQYF.